The 18 T cell receptor beta chains given below trace back to one sample, sequenced in a study of T cell clonality in common variable immunodeficiency. Their antigens remain unidentified. Sequencing used immunoSEQ multiplex PCR; TCRdb keeps in-frame clones, though not all of them. The table lists some 30,000 clones, with no singletons. Findings and limits, study-wide: Reportedly, TCR beta sequences from common variable immunodeficiency showed fewer deletions and N-nucleotide insertions.

Sequenced input: peripheral blood mononuclear cells. The receptors originated from a human donor with common variable immunodeficiency.

About this clone itself: The CDR3 end falls 3 residues outside the read, so it is completed with the germline J gene. The chain uses TRBV7-2 and TRBJ1-2, with 12 bases identical to TRBD1. The CDR3 is 13 amino acids. Germline-derived CDR1 and CDR2 are SGHTA and FQGNSA. The CDR3 sequence: CASSFGTGGGYTF. CDR3 DNA (partial): TGTGCCAGCAGCTTCGGGACAGGGGGCGGC.

This clone was observed at least ten times. The CDR3 is cut off 3 residues early in the read; its end comes from the germline J gene. This sequence joins TRBV7-9 and TRBJ2-7; 7 bases align to TRBD1. V shed 5 bases and J 1 base; nucleotides not matched to a gene: 5. The CDR3 runs 14 residues. Germline-derived CDR1 and CDR2 are SEHNR and FQNEAQ (reference sequence). The sequenced part of the CDR3 DNA is TGTGCCAGCAGCCCAGGGGGTCATTCCTACGAG. Its protein is CASSPGGHSYE. The CDR3 reads in full as CASSPGGHSYEQYF. Looking up the rest from reference TRBV7-9 and TRBJ2-7 gives the full variable domain: DTGVSQNPRHKITKRGQNVTFRCDPISEHNRLYWYRQTLGQGPEFLTYFQNEAQLEKSRLLSDRFSAERPKGSFSTLEIQRTEQGDSAMYLCASSPGGHSYEQYFGPGTRLTVT.

This clone has at least ten counts. The read comes to an end 3 residues before the CDR3 does, leaving the germline J gene to fill in the end. The chain has TRBV20-1 and TRBJ1-6, with D tentatively TRBD1 (5 bases). Germline V gene lookup returns CDR1 DFQATT and CDR2 SNEGSKA (reference sequence). The CDR3 spans 13 residues. V was trimmed by 3 bases and J by 6 bases, leaving 9 bases between them. The CDR3 sequence: CSASVGGNSPLHF. The part of the CDR3 DNA that was read is TGCAGTGCTAGTGTGGGGGGTAATTCACCC.

Concerning this clone: The CDR3 end lies 3 residues beyond the end of the read and is filled in from the germline J gene. This chain links TRBV6-2 or TRBV6-3 with TRBJ2-1; D is unclear. The CDR3 contains 11 residues. V was trimmed by 6 bases and J by 8 bases, leaving 8 bases between them. Per the germline V gene, CDR1 is MNHEY and CDR2 is SVGEGT. The CDR3 DNA, read in part, is TGTGCCAGCAGATTACAATATGAG. Encoded protein: CASRLQYE. The entire CDR3 reads CASRLQYEQFF.

With respect to this clone: The read gets to within 3 residues of the CDR3 end, and the germline J gene fills in the rest. The chain carries TRBV19 and TRBJ1-2; D ambiguous. Germline CDR1 LNHDA, CDR2 SQIVND (reference sequence). Between the trimmed V and J ends, which lost 2 bases and 3 bases, there was a span of 7 bases. This CDR3 spans 13 amino acids. CDR3 loop: CASSIRVDYGYTF. The sequenced CDR3 bases are TGTGCCAGTAGTATAAGGGTCGACTATGGC.

This clone was recorded many times. The CDR3 goes on 3 residues after the read ends, and that part is filled in from the germline J gene. The chain carries TRBV7-2 and TRBJ1-2; 7 bases match TRBD1. V lost 5 bases and J lost 1; bases outside the gene matches: 7. Germline V CDR1 and CDR2: SGHTA, FQGNSA. The length of the CDR3 is 15 residues. The DNA read from the CDR3 is TGTGCCAGCAGCCCCGGGACAGCAATTAACTATGGC. Its protein is CASSPGTAINYG. The full CDR3 protein is CASSPGTAINYGYTF.

Note on this clone: The observed sequence ends 3 residues before the CDR3 terminus, with the missing tail filled in from the germline J gene. The chain carries TRBV13 and TRBJ1-2; perhaps TRBD1 as D (5 bases). Per germline, CDR1 PRHDT and CDR2 FYEKMQ (reference sequence). The CDR3 runs to 13 residues. CDR3 DNA, as far as it was read: TGTGCCAGCAGCTTAGGCGGGCGGGGCGGC. It encodes CASSLGGRGG. The CDR3, in full, reads CASSLGGRGGYTF.

There are a few counts of this clone. The read ends 3 residues early relative to the CDR3; the germline J gene fills the gap. The J gene is TRBJ1-2, the V gene TRBV19, with TRBD1 identical over 8 bases. The CDR3 is made up of 14 amino acids. V gave up 4 bases and J gave up 4 bases; unmatched junction bases: 5. Germline CDR1 is LNHDA and CDR2 is SQIVND (reference sequence). CDR3 DNA (partial): TGTGCCAGTAGTACGTCTGGGACAGGCTATGGC. It specifies CASSTSGTGYG. The CDR3 in its entirety is CASSTSGTGYGYTF.

Incomplete CDR3 DNA: TGTGCCAGTAGTATGGGACAGGGAAGCTCCTACGAG. Encoded protein: CASSMGQGSSYE. The whole CDR3 sequence reads CASSMGQGSSYEQYF. The gene calls are TRBV19 and TRBJ2-7, with 9 bases fitting TRBD1. The read is 3 residues too short to cover the CDR3 end, so that end is filled in from the germline J gene. The germline CDR1 and CDR2 sequences are LNHDA and SQIVND (reference sequence). CDR3 length equals 15 residues. Trimming at V came to 3 bases and at J to 0 bases, leaving 3 bases not matched to a gene.

This clone was seen at least ten times. The CDR3 is cut off 3 residues early in the read; its end comes from the germline J gene. The J gene is TRBJ2-3, the V gene TRBV18; TRBD2 aligns across 11 bases. CDR1 KGHSH and CDR2 LQKENI come from the germline V gene. The CDR3 has 15 residues. The V gene end was trimmed by 2 bases and the J gene end by 5 bases; junction bases not matched to a gene: 3. CDR3 sequence reads: CASSPFLAGGDTQYF. The CDR3 DNA, read in part, is TGTGCCAGCTCACCATTCCTAGCGGGGGGAGATACG. The full variable domain, in which reference TRBV18 and TRBJ2-3 provide the parts outside the CDR3, is NAGVMQNPRHLVRRRGQEARLRCSPMKGHSHVYWYRQLPEEGLKFMVYLQKENIIDESGMPKERFSAEFPKEGPSILRIQQVVRGDSAAYFCASSPFLAGGDTQYFGPGTRLTVL.

This clone occurred a few times. The read terminates 3 residues ahead of where the CDR3 ends, so the germline J gene completes it. This rearrangement joins TRBV7-6 to TRBJ1-1; 8 bases are shared with TRBD1. This CDR3 spans 15 amino acids. J gave up 4 bases and V 4 bases, and 8 bases lay outside the gene matches. Germline V gene lookup returns CDR1 SGHVS and CDR2 FNYEAQ. CDR3 sequence: CASSSPQGALTEAFF. The covered CDR3 bases are TGTGCCAGCAGCTCACCTCAGGGGGCTCTCACTGAA.

At least ten counts were recorded for this clone. The DNA ends 3 residues before the CDR3 does, and the rest of the CDR3 is filled in from the germline J gene. The gene calls are TRBV7-1 and TRBJ2-1, with D maybe TRBD1 (9 bases). TRBV7-1 is filed as an ORF, its function uncertain. V lost 3 bases and J 5 bases, leaving 29 bases between the germline ends. This CDR3 comprises 20 residues. CDR3 residues: CASSSRDRAAGVSTDNEQFF. CDR3 DNA, as far as it was read: TGTGCCAGCAGCTCTCGGGACAGGGCAGCGGGGGTGAGTACGGACAATGAG.

This clone has a handful of counts. The read comes to an end 3 residues before the CDR3 does, leaving the germline J gene to fill in the end. The rearrangement uses TRBV7-2 and TRBJ1-2; 9 nucleotides match TRBD1. CDR3 size: 13 residues. Germline V gene sequence: CDR1 SGHTA, CDR2 FQGNSA. The CDR3 sequence: CASSEQGAFFYTF. CDR3 DNA, as far as it was read: TGTGCCAGCAGCGAACAGGGGGCCTTTTTC.

This clone was counted only a few times. The CDR3 extends 3 residues past the end of the read, so its final part is completed from the germline J gene. The chain is built from TRBV6-1 and TRBJ2-7, with 9 bases identical to TRBD1. V dropped 1 base and J dropped 6; count of bases not matched to a gene: 10. CDR1 is MNHNS, CDR2 SASEGT, per germline. This CDR3 region has 16 residues. Incomplete CDR3 DNA: TGTGCCAGCAGTGAAGATCCGGGACAGGGTACGTTCGAG. Amino acids: CASSEDPGQGTFE. The entire CDR3 sequence reads CASSEDPGQGTFEQYF.

Ten or more counts support this clone. The read is 3 residues too short to cover the CDR3 end, so that end is filled in from the germline J gene. J is TRBJ2-2 and V is TRBV18; D may be TRBD1 (5 bases). Germline V lookup: CDR1 KGHSH, CDR2 LQKENI. The CDR3 is 15 amino acids. Trimming took 4 bases from V and 1 from J, leaving 10 bases between them. This chain's CDR3 is CASSLGQGNTGELFF. The sequenced CDR3 bases are TGTGCCAGCTCACTTGGTCAGGGGAACACCGGGGAG.

The CDR3 loop is CSAHGQGNEETQYF. The DNA read from the CDR3 is TGCAGTGCTCACGGACAGGGCAATGAGGAGACC. The chain recombines TRBV20-1 with TRBJ2-5; 8 bases are a match to TRBD1. From the germline J gene comes the end of the CDR3, since the read stops 3 residues before it. Trimming cost V 5 bases and J 5 bases; bases outside gene matches: 10. The CDR3 has 14 residues. In germline, CDR1 is DFQATT, CDR2 SNEGSKA (reference sequence).

At least ten counts were recorded for this clone. The CDR3 end falls 3 residues outside the read, so it is completed with the germline J gene. V usage is TRBV7-2 and J usage is TRBJ2-3; D is unresolved. CDR1 and CDR2 (germline): SGHTA, FQGNSA. The CDR3 consists of 14 residues. The V and J ends lost 5 bases and 0 bases respectively, with 9 bases between them. This chain's CDR3 is CASSPGASTDTQYF. The DNA read from the CDR3 is TGTGCCAGCAGCCCCGGTGCAAGCACAGATACG.

Turning to this clone: The read ends 3 residues shy of where the CDR3 ends; the end is completed using the germline J gene. The V gene is TRBV6-2 or TRBV6-3, the J gene TRBJ2-7; 8 nucleotides match TRBD1. J gave up 5 bases and V 5 bases, and 11 bases lay outside the gene matches. The germline gives CDR1 MNHEY, CDR2 SVGEGT. The CDR3 sequence is 15 residues long. Incomplete CDR3 DNA: TGTGCCAGCAGTCCGTGGACAGGGAAGATGCACGAG. This gives the protein CASSPWTGKMHE. The full CDR3 reads CASSPWTGKMHEQYF.